This T cell receptor (beta chain) was sequenced during a study of identical twins. General observations from the study: Weaker excess twin sharing was seen among beta out-of-frame sequences. Out-of-frame alpha sequences common to twins exhibited a surplus of low generation probability. Invariant cells of the MAIT and iNKT types might have partly distorted the zero-insertion analyses.

Template switching added a universal primer binding site, and final cDNA carried unique molecular identifiers. In TCRdb, the 5' RACE reads were re-called with MiXCR into one record per CDR3 protein. Here the sample spans more than 1.5 million distinct CDR3 sequences, under 35% being singletons. As concerns this clonotype: Its antigen is not identified.

The V gene's germline CDR1 is SGHRS and CDR2 YFSETQ. This CDR3 region has 15 residues. J was trimmed by 11 bases and V by 0 bases; bases with no gene match: 11. The sequencing input was cord blood. The clonotype was recovered from a newborn girl in good health. This chain connects TRBV5-1 to TRBJ2-5, with 9 bases matching TRBD1. CDR3 amino acids: CASSLGDRDYNEQYF. The CDR3 coding sequence is TGCGCCAGCAGCTTGGGGGACAGGGACTACAATGAGCAGTACTTC.